Listed below are T cell receptor beta chains from one sample, sequenced in a study of early T cells in non-severe SARS-CoV-2 infection. TCRdb analysed the 5' RACE reads with MiXCR anew, one entry per CDR3 protein. The table has approximately 70,000 distinct CDR3 sequences, approximately 13% seen once; the top ten hold over 1%. Sequencing used whole blood. The receptor set was obtained from an adult who was a healthcare worker with PCR-confirmed SARS-CoV-2 infection or an uninfected control (not recorded which). CDR3s include the opening cysteine and the closing phenylalanine or tryptophan. D genes are given only for firm matches. Expanded clones get a size class; other rows say once, few or many, or leave the size out.

j_call clone_size v_call d_call cdr3_aa cdr3_nt
TRBJ1-1 . TRBV28 . CASSFPYVGAFF TGTGCCAGCAGTTTTCCTTACGTGGGAGCTTTCTTT
TRBJ2-3 many TRBV11-2 TRBD2 CASSSRGTSGGMQYF TGTGCCAGCAGCTCACGAGGGACTAGCGGGGGAATGCAGTATTTT
TRBJ2-3 . TRBV27 TRBD2 CASSFKGLASTDTQYF TGTGCCAGCAGTTTCAAAGGACTAGCCTCCACAGATACGCAGTATTTT
TRBJ1-5 . TRBV20-1 TRBD1 CSAQGGINQPQHF TGCAGTGCCCAGGGGGGGATCAATCAGCCCCAGCATTTT
TRBJ2-2 few TRBV29-1 . CSVTVGDRNTGELFF TGCAGCGTTACGGTGGGAGACAGGAACACCGGGGAGCTGTTTTTT
TRBJ1-1 . TRBV29-1 . CSVEDPGVTEAFF TGCAGCGTTGAAGACCCGGGGGTCACTGAAGCTTTCTTT
TRBJ2-1 many TRBV20-1 TRBD1 CSASWDRELLF TGCAGTGCTAGCTGGGACAGGGAGCTGTTGTTC
TRBJ1-1 many TRBV6-5 . CASSASPWGEAFF TGTGCCAGCAGTGCCTCACCTTGGGGTGAAGCTTTCTTT
TRBJ2-5 many TRBV13 . CASSPWPLETQYF TGTGCCAGCAGCCCATGGCCCTTGGAGACCCAGTACTTC
TRBJ2-1 many TRBV5-1 . CASSLFSSYNEQFF TGCGCCAGCAGCTTGTTTAGCTCCTACAATGAGCAGTTCTTC
TRBJ2-2 . TRBV14 . CASSPQPPGTNTGELFF TGTGCCAGCAGCCCTCAACCGCCAGGGACAAACACCGGGGAGCTGTTTTTT
TRBJ2-7 many TRBV28 . CASSLRASGQYF TGTGCCAGCAGTTTAAGGGCCAGCGGGCAGTACTTC
TRBJ2-1 many TRBV19 TRBD2 CASSSGGPNNEQFF TGTGCCAGTAGTAGCGGGGGGCCTAACAATGAGCAGTTCTTC
TRBJ2-1 . TRBV30 . CAWSEGSSYNEQFF TGTGCCTGGAGCGAGGGGAGCTCCTACAATGAGCAGTTCTTC
TRBJ1-1 many TRBV7-2 . CASSLERQDPGAFF TGTGCCAGCAGCTTAGAACGGCAGGACCCTGGAGCTTTCTTT
TRBJ1-2 many TRBV29-1 . CSGLSRDMGYTF TGCAGCGGACTATCCCGGGACATGGGGTACACCTTC
TRBJ1-5 many TRBV6-8 . CATTRGWSNQPQHF TGTGCCACCACCAGGGGATGGAGCAATCAGCCCCAGCATTTT
TRBJ1-2 . TRBV5-6 . CASSFSGFNYGYTF TGTGCCAGCAGCTTTTCCGGGTTTAACTATGGCTACACCTTC
TRBJ2-2 many TRBV24-1 . CATGSTSPTGELFF TGTGCCACCGGTTCGACGTCCCCCACCGGGGAGCTGTTTTTT
TRBJ1-1 many TRBV7-2 . CASSLAAVGYTEAFF TGTGCCAGCAGCTTAGCGGCAGTTGGTTACACTGAAGCTTTCTTT
TRBJ2-1 many TRBV18 . CASSASEGNEQFF TGTGCCAGCTCAGCTTCGGAGGGGAATGAGCAGTTCTTC
TRBJ2-1 many TRBV29-1 . CSVGLLVTNEQFF TGCAGCGTTGGTCTACTAGTAACCAATGAGCAGTTCTTC
TRBJ2-7 many TRBV27 . CASSLGRTYEQYF TGTGCCAGCAGTTTAGGACGAACCTACGAGCAGTACTTC
TRBJ1-2 many TRBV6-2/TRBV6-3 . CASSGQFNANYGYTF TGTGCCAGCAGCGGACAGTTTAACGCTAACTATGGCTACACCTTC
TRBJ2-7 . TRBV6-6 . CASSYSTGFSYEQYF TGTGCCAGCAGTTACTCGACCGGGTTCTCCTACGAGCAGTACTTC
TRBJ1-3 many TRBV6-4 TRBD1 CASSQTDRSSGNTIYF TGTGCCAGCAGCCAGACGGACAGGAGCTCTGGAAACACCATATATTTT
TRBJ2-3 many TRBV5-1 . CASSSLDRFLTDTQYF TGCGCCAGCAGCTCCCTAGACCGATTCCTCACAGATACGCAGTATTTT
TRBJ2-7 . TRBV15 . CATSRVYDEQYF TGTGCCACCAGCAGAGTATACGACGAGCAGTACTTC
TRBJ2-7 many TRBV20-1 . CSARKGFYEQYF TGCAGTGCTAGAAAAGGGTTTTACGAGCAGTACTTC
TRBJ2-1 many TRBV12-3/TRBV12-4 TRBD2 CASRLGTINNEQFF TGTGCCAGCAGATTAGGGACTATAAACAATGAGCAGTTCTTC
TRBJ2-2 many TRBV20-1 TRBD2 CSARDPAERGTGELFF TGCAGTGCTAGAGATCCCGCGGAGCGGGGTACCGGGGAGCTGTTTTTT
TRBJ2-5 many TRBV10-3 . CAISQRSQETQYF TGTGCCATCAGTCAAAGGAGCCAAGAGACCCAGTACTTC
TRBJ2-1 . TRBV6-2/TRBV6-3 . CASSQTGTKNNEQFF TGTGCCAGCAGCCAAACAGGGACAAAAAACAATGAGCAGTTCTTC
TRBJ1-6 . TRBV20-1 . CSAITGRTYNSPLHF TGCAGTGCTATTACAGGGAGGACCTATAATTCACCCCTCCACTTT
TRBJ1-2 many TRBV5-1 . CASSSGGQLNYGYTF TGCGCCAGCAGCTCCGGCGGACAGCTGAACTATGGCTACACCTTC
TRBJ1-5 many TRBV6-5 . CASRRGDAGNQPQHF TGTGCCAGCAGGAGAGGGGACGCTGGAAATCAGCCCCAGCATTTT
TRBJ2-3 many TRBV28 . CASSLARGADTQYF TGTGCCAGCAGTTTAGCAAGGGGAGCAGATACGCAGTATTTT
TRBJ2-2 many TRBV7-2 . CASSFWTGSGELFF TGTGCCAGCAGCTTTTGGACTGGATCCGGGGAGCTGTTTTTT
TRBJ1-1 many TRBV27 TRBD1 CASSSNPGQGVTEAFF TGTGCCAGCAGTTCAAATCCGGGACAGGGGGTGACTGAAGCTTTCTTT
TRBJ1-3 . TRBV7-2 . CASSFVQGPTIYF TGTGCCAGCAGCTTTGTGCAGGGCCCAACCATATATTTT
TRBJ2-1 many TRBV20-1 TRBD2 CSARVVAGPPSYNEQFF TGCAGTGCTAGAGTAGTAGCGGGACCTCCATCCTACAATGAGCAGTTCTTC
TRBJ1-3 many TRBV6-5 . CASGNSSGLLGGNTIYF TGTGCCAGCGGAAATTCCTCAGGCCTTCTTGGGGGAAACACCATATATTTT
TRBJ1-2 . TRBV7-2 . CASSQDYGYTF TGTGCCAGCAGCCAGGACTATGGCTACACCTTC
TRBJ1-6 many TRBV21-1 . CASSRRGGENSPLHF TGTGCCAGCAGTCGCAGGGGAGGTGAGAATTCACCCCTCCACTTT